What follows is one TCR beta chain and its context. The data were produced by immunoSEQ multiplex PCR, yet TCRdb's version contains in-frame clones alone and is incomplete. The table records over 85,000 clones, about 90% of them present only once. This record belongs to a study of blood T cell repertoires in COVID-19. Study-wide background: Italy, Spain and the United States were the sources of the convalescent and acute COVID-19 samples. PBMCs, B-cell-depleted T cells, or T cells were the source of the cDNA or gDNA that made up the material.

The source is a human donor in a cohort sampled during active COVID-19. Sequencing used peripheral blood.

The chain's CDR3 is CAWSGQGGSEQYF. As DNA, the CDR3 is TGTGCCTGGAGTGGTCAGGGGGGATCCGAGCAGTACTTC. This chain uses TRBV30 with TRBJ2-7; a possible D gene is TRBD1 (7 bases). Germline loops: CDR1 GTSNPN, CDR2 SVGIG (reference sequence). Trimming left V 1 base short and J 6 bases short, with 13 bases between. The CDR3 is 13 amino acids.